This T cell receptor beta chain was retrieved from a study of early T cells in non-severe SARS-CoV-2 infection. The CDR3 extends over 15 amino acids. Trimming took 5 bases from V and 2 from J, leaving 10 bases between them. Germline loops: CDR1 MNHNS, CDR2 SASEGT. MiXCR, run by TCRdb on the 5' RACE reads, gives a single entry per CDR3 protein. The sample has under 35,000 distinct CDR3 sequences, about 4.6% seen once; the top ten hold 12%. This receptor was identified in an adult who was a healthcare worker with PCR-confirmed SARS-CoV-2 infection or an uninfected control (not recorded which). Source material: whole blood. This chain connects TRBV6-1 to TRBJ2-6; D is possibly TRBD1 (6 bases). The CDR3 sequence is CASSLQGAGANVLTF. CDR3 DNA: TGTGCCAGCAGTTTACAGGGAGCTGGGGCCAACGTCCTGACTTTC.